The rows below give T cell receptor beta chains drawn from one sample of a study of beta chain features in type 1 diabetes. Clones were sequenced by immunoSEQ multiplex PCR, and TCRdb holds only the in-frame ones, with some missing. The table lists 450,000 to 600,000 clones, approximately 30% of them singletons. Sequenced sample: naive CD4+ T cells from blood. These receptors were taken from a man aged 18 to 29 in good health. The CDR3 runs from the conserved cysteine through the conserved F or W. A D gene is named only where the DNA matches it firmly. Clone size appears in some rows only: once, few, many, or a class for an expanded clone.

CDR3: CASNLGTATEEQFF
DNA: TGTGCCAGCAATCTAGGGACCGCCACAGAGGAGCAGTTCTTC
V: TRBV9
J: TRBJ2-1
D: -
size: few

CDR3: CASSEYRNPTDTQYF
DNA: TGTGCCAGCAGTGAATACAGGAACCCCACAGATACGCAGTATTTT
V: TRBV25-1
J: TRBJ2-3
D: -
size: few

CDR3: CSVETVHEQYF
DNA: TGCAGCGTCGAGACAGTTCACGAGCAGTACTTC
V: TRBV29-1
J: TRBJ2-7
D: -
size: few

CDR3: CATSRDRGIYNEQFF
DNA: TGTGCCACCAGCAGAGACCGCGGTATCTACAATGAGCAGTTCTTC
V: TRBV15
J: TRBJ2-1
D: -
size: -

CDR3: CAWTPGWDRRFF
DNA: TGTGCCTGGACTCCCGGGTGGGACAGGCGGTTCTTC
V: TRBV30
J: TRBJ2-1
D: TRBD1
size: few

CDR3: CASSPPGGDYGYTF
DNA: TGTGCCAGCTCACCGCCAGGGGGCGACTATGGCTACACCTTC
V: TRBV18
J: TRBJ1-2
D: TRBD1
size: -

CDR3: CASSLRLRGSNEKLFF
DNA: TGTGCCAGCAGCTTACGGCTCAGGGGGTCTAATGAAAAACTGTTTTTT
V: TRBV7-2
J: TRBJ1-4
D: TRBD1
size: -

CDR3: CASSLGQANTEAFF
DNA: TGTGCCAGCAGCCTGGGACAGGCGAACACTGAAGCTTTCTTT
V: TRBV9
J: TRBJ1-1
D: TRBD1
size: -

CDR3: CASSLIQTHGYTF
DNA: TGTGCCAGCAGCTTGATTCAGACGCACGGCTACACCTTC
V: TRBV7-9
J: TRBJ1-2
D: -
size: few

CDR3: CSVEGLAGNYEQYF
DNA: TGCAGCGTTGAGGGACTAGCGGGGAACTACGAGCAGTACTTC
V: TRBV29-1
J: TRBJ2-7
D: TRBD2
size: -

CDR3: CASSLLAGEVNEQFF
DNA: TGCGCCAGCAGCTTACTAGCGGGAGAGGTCAATGAGCAGTTCTTC
V: TRBV5-1
J: TRBJ2-1
D: TRBD2
size: -

CDR3: CAISEGAAGRRTDTQYF
DNA: TGTGCCATCAGTGAAGGAGCCGCGGGGCGCCGCACAGATACGCAGTATTTT
V: TRBV10-3
J: TRBJ2-3
D: -
size: few

CDR3: CASSEQRGLSGNTIYF
DNA: TGTGCCAGCAGTGAGCAACGGGGCCTGTCTGGAAACACCATATATTTT
V: TRBV28
J: TRBJ1-3
D: -
size: few

CDR3: CAISDSGNGVETQYF
DNA: TGTGCCATCAGTGATTCCGGGAACGGAGTGGAGACCCAGTACTTC
V: TRBV10-3
J: TRBJ2-5
D: -
size: -

CDR3: CASSPYNEQFF
DNA: TGTGCCAGCAGTCCTTACAATGAGCAGTTCTTC
V: TRBV7-9
J: TRBJ2-1
D: -
size: -

CDR3: CAWRGRDNQPQHF
DNA: TGTGCCTGGAGAGGCAGGGACAATCAGCCCCAGCATTTT
V: TRBV30
J: TRBJ1-5
D: -
size: -

CDR3: CASSLDRQRFF
DNA: TGCGCCAGCAGCTTGGACAGGCAAAGGTTCTTC
V: TRBV5-1
J: TRBJ2-1
D: -
size: -

CDR3: CASSVGPPPGELFF
DNA: TGTGCCAGCAGCGTAGGACCTCCCCCCGGGGAGCTGTTTTTT
V: TRBV9
J: TRBJ2-2
D: -
size: -

CDR3: CASSLRGDEQYF
DNA: TGTGCCAGCTCGCTCAGGGGAGACGAGCAGTACTTC
V: TRBV18
J: TRBJ2-7
D: -
size: few

CDR3: CASRGQGRAGELFF
DNA: TGTGCCAGCAGGGGACAGGGGCGTGCCGGGGAGCTGTTTTTT
V: TRBV28
J: TRBJ2-2
D: TRBD1
size: -

CDR3: CASSGAPLHYEQYF
DNA: TGTGCCAGCAGTGGAGCCCCTTTGCACTACGAGCAGTACTTC
V: TRBV25-1
J: TRBJ2-7
D: -
size: -

CDR3: CASTKMGTGDGEQYF
DNA: TGTGCCAGCACCAAAATGGGGACAGGGGACGGCGAGCAGTACTTC
V: TRBV21-1
J: TRBJ2-7
D: -
size: -

CDR3: CASSFTSGFYNEQFF
DNA: TGTGCCAGCAGTTTTACTAGCGGGTTTTACAATGAGCAGTTCTTC
V: TRBV7-2
J: TRBJ2-1
D: TRBD2
size: few

CDR3: CASTTPRANVLTF
DNA: TGTGCCAGCACGACCCCCCGGGCCAACGTCCTGACTTTC
V: TRBV28
J: TRBJ2-6
D: -
size: -

CDR3: CASSLRGLGQPQHF
DNA: TGTGCCAGCAGTTTAAGGGGGCTCGGACAGCCCCAGCATTTT
V: TRBV28
J: TRBJ1-5
D: TRBD1
size: -

CDR3: CAWSGRVSYNEQFF
DNA: TGTGCCTGGAGTGGCAGGGTCTCCTACAATGAGCAGTTCTTC
V: TRBV30
J: TRBJ2-1
D: -
size: few

CDR3: CASSLGSGRTYEQYF
DNA: TGTGCCAGCAGCTTAGGCTCGGGACGGACCTACGAGCAGTACTTC
V: TRBV7-6
J: TRBJ2-7
D: -
size: -

CDR3: CASSVAGQNTGELFF
DNA: TGTGCCAGCAGCGTGGCGGGTCAGAACACCGGGGAGCTGTTTTTT
V: TRBV9
J: TRBJ2-2
D: -
size: -

CDR3: CSAQWSQGASDTQYF
DNA: TGCAGCGCCCAATGGTCGCAGGGGGCTTCAGATACGCAGTATTTT
V: TRBV29-1
J: TRBJ2-3
D: TRBD1
size: -

CDR3: CASSLDWGDIQYF
DNA: TGCGCCAGCAGCTTGGACTGGGGGGACATTCAGTACTTC
V: TRBV5-1
J: TRBJ2-4
D: -
size: few

CDR3: CACQNLRLQETQYF
DNA: TGTGCCTGCCAGAATTTAAGATTACAAGAGACCCAGTACTTC
V: TRBV30
J: TRBJ2-5
D: -
size: few